These 26 T cell receptor beta chains came from one sample sequenced in a study of blood T cell repertoires in COVID-19. Assay: immunoSEQ multiplex PCR; the TCRdb copy retains only in-frame clones and omits some. Of approximately 350,000 clones detected, around nine tenths appear once; the ten largest clones hold 2.5% to 4%. The source material was peripheral blood. These receptors all stem from a woman younger than 30 who had recovered from COVID-19.

This rearrangement joins TRBV6-2 or TRBV6-3 to TRBJ2-1; 11 bases agree with TRBD2. The CDR3 spans 15 residues. CDR1 is MNHEY, CDR2 SVGEGT, per germline. V lost 2 bases and J lost 9; bases outside the gene matches: 6. CDR3 amino acids: CASSYRVAGGSEQFF. CDR3 bases: TGTGCCAGCAGTTACCGGGTAGCGGGAGGGTCTGAGCAGTTCTTC.

The chain couples TRBV5-6 to TRBJ1-2; D is uncertain. The V end was cut by 0 bases, the J end by 3 bases, with 6 bases between. Germline values: CDR1 SGHDT, CDR2 YYEEEE. CDR3 length: 13 amino acids. The CDR3 bases are TGTGCCAGCAGCTTGGTCCAGGACTATGGCTACACCTTC. As protein: CASSLVQDYGYTF.

V gene TRBV7-2 combines with J gene TRBJ2-5; TRBD2 aligns across 9 bases. The CDR3 totals 15 residues. V lost 5 bases and J lost 5; bases outside the gene matches: 9. Germline CDR1 and CDR2: SGHTA and FQGNSA. The DNA of the CDR3 is TGTGCCAGCAGCCCCGCCAGAACTAGCGGGGAGACCCAGTACTTC. Translated: CASSPARTSGETQYF.

V and J are TRBV30 and TRBJ1-1, with 7 nucleotides matching TRBD1. Germline CDR1 is GTSNPN and CDR2 is SVGIG (reference sequence). J lost 11 bases, V lost 2 bases, and 11 bases had no gene match. The CDR3 has 13 residues. Written as DNA, the CDR3 is TGTGCCTGGAGTCTTGGGCAGGGGGTAAGCGCTTTCTTT. This translates into CAWSLGQGVSAFF.

In this sample, this clone turned up once. The V and J genes are TRBV14 and TRBJ2-5, with 10 bases that match TRBD2. J gave up 4 bases and V 5 bases, and 7 bases lay outside the gene matches. Germline V gives CDR1 SGHDN, CDR2 FVKESK. The CDR3 is 15 amino acids. This CDR3 is CASSFTSGMLETQYF. In DNA, the CDR3 is TGTGCCAGCAGCTTTACTAGCGGGATGTTAGAGACCCAGTACTTC. The variable domain in full, with the rest retrieved from reference TRBV14 and TRBJ2-5, is EAGVTQFPSHSVIEKGQTVTLRCDPISGHDNLYWYRRVMGKEIKFLLHFVKESKQDESGMPNNRFLAERTGGTYSTLKVQPAELEDSGVYFCASSFTSGMLETQYFGPGTRLLVL.

The chain joins TRBV10-2 to TRBJ2-1; D is possibly TRBD2 (7 bases). The CDR3 consists of 15 residues. V lost 5 bases and J lost 3, with 14 bases in between. From germline, CDR1 is WSHSY and CDR2 SAAADI. The CDR3 DNA sequence: TGCGCCAGCAGTCTCATGGGGGGGCTCTACAATGAGCAGTTCTTC. Translation: CASSLMGGLYNEQFF.

The V gene is TRBV2, the J gene TRBJ2-3; the match to TRBD1 covers 7 bases. This CDR3 has 13 amino acids. Germline V gene data show CDR1 as SNHLY and CDR2 as FYNNEI. The V and J ends lost 6 bases and 4 bases, in that order; junction bases with no gene match: 4. For the CDR3, the DNA is TGTGCCAGCAGCCGACAGGGCGCAGATACGCAGTATTTT. Translation gives CASSRQGADTQYF.

This chain's CDR3 is CASSVAFGPLEGTEAFF. Written as DNA, the CDR3 is TGTGCCAGCAGCGTAGCGTTCGGGCCCTTGGAGGGGACTGAAGCTTTCTTT. The V gene is TRBV9, the J gene TRBJ1-1; tentative D call: TRBD1 (5 bases). Germline CDR1 SGDLS, CDR2 YYNGEE. CDR3 size: 17 residues. Trimming shortened V by 0 bases and J by 5 bases, and 20 bases separated the two germline ends. Variable domain in full (rest from reference TRBV9 and TRBJ1-1): DSGVTQTPKHLITATGQRVTLRCSPRSGDLSVYWYQQSLDQGLQFLIQYYNGEERAKGNILERFSAQQFPDLHSELNLSSLELGDSALYFCASSVAFGPLEGTEAFFGQGTRLTVV.

The chain employs TRBV13 and TRBJ2-4; tentatively, D is TRBD2 (7 bases). Trimming removed 6 bases from V and 6 bases from J, with 21 bases in between. From germline, CDR1 is PRHDT and CDR2 FYEKMQ (reference sequence). The CDR3 is 16 residues long. DNA for the CDR3: TGTGCCAGCAGTCTCGGCGCGGGGGCGCCGCCAAACATTCAGTACTTC. This sequence encodes CASSLGAGAPPNIQYF.

This clone has only a few counts. The J gene is TRBJ1-2, the V gene TRBV10-3; 7 bases are a match to TRBD1. J lost 4 bases, V lost 0 bases, and 5 bases had no gene match. CDR1 and CDR2 from the germline V gene are ENHRY and SYGVKD. The CDR3 covers 15 residues. The CDR3 DNA reads TGTGCCATCAGTGAGTCTCTAACAGGGGCCTATGGCTACACCTTC. This sequence encodes CAISESLTGAYGYTF.

This chain uses TRBV23-1 with TRBJ2-1, with 7 nucleotides matching TRBD2. TRBV23-1 is an ORF, with its function uncertain. The CDR3 is made up of 23 amino acids. V was pared by 4 bases and J by 0 bases, with 27 bases of the junction left unmatched. This CDR3 reads CASSPLHSYKEGLGGSSYNEQFF. The CDR3 coding sequence is TGCGCCAGCAGTCCCCTCCATAGTTATAAAGAGGGTTTGGGCGGGAGCTCCTACAATGAGCAGTTCTTC.

The chain links TRBV27 to TRBJ2-3; 8 nucleotides line up with TRBD1. The CDR3 totals 16 residues. V shed 3 bases, J shed 4 bases, and the junction held 9 bases outside the gene matches. Germline V gives CDR1 MNHEY, CDR2 SMNVEV (reference sequence). The CDR3 sequence is CASSFLGQAVSDTQYF. CDR3 sequence (DNA): TGTGCCAGCAGTTTCTTGGGACAGGCAGTGTCAGATACGCAGTATTTT.

J is TRBJ1-3 and V is TRBV9; D remains unclear. Trimming cost V 0 bases and J 1 base, with 5 bases left between them. Germline V lookup: CDR1 SGDLS, CDR2 YYNGEE. This CDR3 has 14 residues. The CDR3 loop is CASSVGQSGNTIYF. DNA of the CDR3: TGTGCCAGCAGCGTAGGTCAGTCTGGAAACACCATATATTTT.

The chain is built from TRBV19 and TRBJ2-2, with 8 positions matching TRBD2. The CDR3 spans 15 residues. The germline CDR1 and CDR2 sequences are LNHDA and SQIVND (reference sequence). CDR3 nucleotides: TGTGCTGATAAGCCGAGACTAGCGACTCTCGGGGAGCTGTTTTTT. Encoded protein: CADKPRLATLGELFF.

The chain links TRBV6-2 or TRBV6-3 to TRBJ1-4; D not resolved. CDR1 is MNHEY and CDR2 is SVGEGT in the germline V gene. V was clipped by 4 bases and J by 7 bases, with 7 bases between them. CDR3 length equals 12 residues. For the CDR3, the DNA is TGTGCCAGCAGTTCGTTTGTTGAAAAACTGTTTTTT. As protein: CASSSFVEKLFF.

V usage is TRBV7-2 and J usage is TRBJ1-2, with a possible D match to TRBD1 (6 bases). The CDR3 loop spans 17 amino acids. Trimming left V 0 bases short and J 8 bases short, with 22 bases between. Germline CDR1 and CDR2: SGHTA and FQGNSA. CDR3 protein: CASSLARGGRSASGYTF. Written as DNA, the CDR3 is TGTGCCAGCAGCTTAGCGCGGGGGGGGCGCTCGGCATCGGGCTACACCTTC.

The chain combines TRBV30 with TRBJ1-1; 9 bases are shared with TRBD1. This CDR3 has 15 residues. V trimming: 0 bases; J trimming: 6 bases; junction bases outside the gene matches: 8. Germline values: CDR1 GTSNPN, CDR2 SVGIG (reference sequence). The CDR3 reads CAWSVETGGSAEAFF. DNA for the CDR3: TGTGCCTGGAGTGTCGAGACAGGGGGGAGCGCTGAAGCTTTCTTT.

This clone was recorded only once. This chain connects TRBV5-6 to TRBJ2-3; possibly TRBD2 for D (5 bases). CDR1 SGHDT and CDR2 YYEEEE come from the germline V gene. The CDR3 totals 12 residues. V dropped 4 bases and J dropped 3 bases, with 6 bases sitting between them. CDR3 in DNA: TGTGCCAGCAGCAGGAGGACAGATACGCAGTATTTT. It encodes CASSRRTDTQYF.

V usage is TRBV5-1 and J usage is TRBJ1-2, with 9 bases fitting TRBD1. This CDR3 comprises 16 residues. Looked up from germline, CDR1 is SGHRS and CDR2 is YFSETQ. V shed 4 bases, J shed 4 bases, and the junction held 11 bases outside the gene matches. CDR3 coding DNA: TGCGCCAGCAGCCCCGGGCCGGGACAGGGACTCTATGGCTACACCTTC. It specifies CASSPGPGQGLYGYTF.

The chain has TRBV3-1 (or the pseudogene TRBV3-2) and TRBJ2-1; TRBD2 matches 9 bases. The CDR3 is 18 residues long. V gave up 2 bases and J gave up 6 bases; unmatched junction bases: 14. CDR1 is LGHDT, CDR2 YNNKEL, per germline (reference sequence). Written as DNA, the CDR3 is TGTGCCAGCAGCCAAAGAGAGATTAGCGGGAGTTTCCGCAATGAGCAGTTCTTC. Amino acids: CASSQREISGSFRNEQFF.

V is TRBV9 and J is TRBJ2-1; 9 bases agree with TRBD2. The CDR3 is made up of 15 amino acids. Germline V gives CDR1 SGDLS, CDR2 YYNGEE. With V trimmed by 5 bases and J by 8 bases, 11 bases remained unmatched. In DNA form, the CDR3 reads TGTGCCAGCAGTATACGAGCGGGAGGTGGCGATGAGCAGTTCTTC. Its protein is CASSIRAGGGDEQFF.

This clone appeared a single time. The chain combines TRBV5-5 with TRBJ2-7; 12 nucleotides line up with TRBD1. CDR1 and CDR2 (germline): SGHKS, YYEKEE (reference sequence). V dropped 4 bases and J dropped 6; count of bases not matched to a gene: 5. The CDR3 is made up of 14 amino acids. The CDR3 protein is CASSKGTGGREQYV. The CDR3 DNA is TGTGCCAGCAGCAAGGGGACAGGGGGCCGCGAGCAGTACGTC.

This clone was recorded only once. The V and J genes are TRBV19 and TRBJ1-2, with 7 bases aligning to TRBD1. The CDR3 runs 14 residues. After removal of 6 bases from V and 4 bases from J, the junction contained 8 bases not matched to a gene. Germline V CDR1 and CDR2: LNHDA, SQIVND (reference sequence). The CDR3 DNA is TGTGCCAGTAGAAGCGGACAGGCGATCTATGGCTACACCTTC. It encodes CASRSGQAIYGYTF.

This clone was seen a few times. The chain links TRBV5-6 to TRBJ2-1, with 10 nucleotides matching TRBD2. The V gene end was trimmed by 2 bases and the J gene end by 7 bases; junction bases not matched to a gene: 9. The germline V gene encodes CDR1 SGHDT and CDR2 YYEEEE. This CDR3 comprises 16 residues. CDR3 DNA sequence: TGTGCCAGCAGCTTCCTAGCGGGAGTGGTGTGGAATGAGCAGTTCTTC. It codes for CASSFLAGVVWNEQFF.

This rearrangement joins TRBV6-2 or TRBV6-3 to TRBJ2-5; 15 nucleotides align to TRBD2. CDR1 MNHEY and CDR2 SVGEGT come from the germline V gene. The CDR3 is made up of 16 amino acids. V gave up 6 bases and J gave up 5 bases; unmatched junction bases: 7. In DNA form, the CDR3 reads TGTGCCAGCAGCCCTTGGACTAGCGGGAGGGAGGAGACCCAGTACTTC. Translation gives CASSPWTSGREETQYF.

The chain links TRBV11-2 to TRBJ2-1, with 13 bases lining up with TRBD2. The V gene's germline CDR1 is SGHAT and CDR2 FQNNGV. CDR3 length equals 17 residues. V lost 4 bases, J lost 5 bases, and 8 bases stayed unmatched. The CDR3 loop is CASSSIPGLAGHNEQFF. Here the CDR3 DNA reads TGTGCCAGCAGCTCCATACCGGGACTAGCGGGGCACAATGAGCAGTTCTTC.